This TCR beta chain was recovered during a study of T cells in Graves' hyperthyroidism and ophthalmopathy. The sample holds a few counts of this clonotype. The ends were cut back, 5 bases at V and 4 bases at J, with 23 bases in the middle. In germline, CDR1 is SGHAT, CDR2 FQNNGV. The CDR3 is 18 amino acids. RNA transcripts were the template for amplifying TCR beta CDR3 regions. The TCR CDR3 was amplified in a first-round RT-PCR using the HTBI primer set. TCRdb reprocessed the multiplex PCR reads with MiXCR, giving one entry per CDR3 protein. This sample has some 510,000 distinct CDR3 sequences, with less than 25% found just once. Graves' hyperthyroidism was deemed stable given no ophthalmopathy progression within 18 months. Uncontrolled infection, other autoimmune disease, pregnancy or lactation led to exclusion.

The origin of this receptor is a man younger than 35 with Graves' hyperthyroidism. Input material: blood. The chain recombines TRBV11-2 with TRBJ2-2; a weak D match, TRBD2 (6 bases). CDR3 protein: CASSATLAPGLTTGELFF. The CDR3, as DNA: TGTGCCAGCAGCGCGACACTGGCACCGGGACTTACCACCGGGGAGCTGTTTTTT.